This is a list of T cell receptor beta chains from one sample in a study of T cells in Graves' hyperthyroidism and ophthalmopathy. In TCRdb, the multiplex PCR reads were re-called with MiXCR into one record per CDR3 protein. The sample lists some 620,000 distinct CDR3 sequences; 15% to 20% were seen once. The sample comprised blood. The receptors originated from a woman under 40 with Graves' hyperthyroidism. Both conserved end residues are part of each CDR3. Each record gives: clone size, V gene, J gene, D gene, CDR3 DNA, CDR3 protein. D genes are given only for firm matches. For some rows the clone size is stated as once, few or many, or as a class when expanded; others skip it.

many	TRBV5-1	TRBJ2-3	.	TGCGCCAGCAGCCGGCAGAGCAACACAGATACGCAGTATTTT	CASSRQSNTDTQYF
.	TRBV29-1	TRBJ1-3	.	TGCAGCGTTGGTAACTCTGGAAACACCATATATTTT	CSVGNSGNTIYF
many	TRBV2	TRBJ2-7	.	TGTGCCAGCAGTGAAGGACCAGGGGTCGAGCAGTACTTC	CASSEGPGVEQYF
.	TRBV4-3	TRBJ2-3	.	TGCGCCAGCAGCCAAGATACCCGAGGAGCTAGCACAGATACGCAGTATTTT	CASSQDTRGASTDTQYF
many	TRBV5-1	TRBJ2-1	.	TGCGCCAGCAGCAGCCCCTCCTACAATGAGCAGTTCTTC	CASSSPSYNEQFF
.	TRBV4-1	TRBJ2-7	TRBD2	TGCGCCAGCAGCCAAGAGAGGGGACTAGCGGGCTACGAGCAGTACTTC	CASSQERGLAGYEQYF
.	TRBV5-1	TRBJ1-6	.	TGCGCCAGCAGCCCGGACGGATTGAATTCACCCCTCCACTTT	CASSPDGLNSPLHF
many	TRBV30	TRBJ2-1	TRBD2	TGTGCCTGGAGTGTTTACCTAGCGGGAGAGGAGGGGGAGCAGTTCTTC	CAWSVYLAGEEGEQFF
.	TRBV4-1	TRBJ1-1	.	TGCGCCAGCAGCCTTCCGGAACAGACCTACATGAACACTGAAGCTTTCTTT	CASSLPEQTYMNTEAFF
.	TRBV30	TRBJ2-1	.	TGTGCCTGGAGTGTATCACCGAGCACTTACAATGAGCAGTTCTTC	CAWSVSPSTYNEQFF
.	TRBV19	TRBJ2-1	TRBD2	TGTGCCAGTAGTAACCTAGCGGGAATCTACAATGAGCAGTTCTTC	CASSNLAGIYNEQFF